This T cell receptor (beta chain) was profiled in a study of Graves' ophthalmopathy and Graves' hyperthyroidism. Study observations and caveats: The model achieved about 64% sensitivity and roughly 72% specificity for ophthalmopathy progression. Most thyroid-expanded clonotypes exceeding 0.001 frequency were also found in blood.

The germline V and J ends were trimmed by 5 bases and 0 bases, with 11 bases remaining between them. The V gene's germline CDR1 is MGHRA and CDR2 YSYEKL. This CDR3 contains 14 residues. RNA transcripts served as template for amplifying TCR beta CDR3 sequences. First-round RT-PCR relied on HTBI primers, and a second-round multiplex PCR came next. From the multiplex PCR reads, TCRdb called clonotypes with MiXCR, one entry per CDR3 protein. This sample has about 400,000 distinct CDR3 sequences, with 15% found just once. This clonotype was recorded many times. The antigen remains unidentified. The receptor was isolated from a woman between 18 and 29 years old with stable Graves' hyperthyroidism. Input material: peripheral blood. The chain combines TRBV4-1 with TRBJ2-7, with D possibly being TRBD2 (5 bases). CDR3 nucleotides: TGCGCCAGCAGCGGACTCCCACTCTCCTACGAGCAGTACTTC. As protein: CASSGLPLSYEQYF.